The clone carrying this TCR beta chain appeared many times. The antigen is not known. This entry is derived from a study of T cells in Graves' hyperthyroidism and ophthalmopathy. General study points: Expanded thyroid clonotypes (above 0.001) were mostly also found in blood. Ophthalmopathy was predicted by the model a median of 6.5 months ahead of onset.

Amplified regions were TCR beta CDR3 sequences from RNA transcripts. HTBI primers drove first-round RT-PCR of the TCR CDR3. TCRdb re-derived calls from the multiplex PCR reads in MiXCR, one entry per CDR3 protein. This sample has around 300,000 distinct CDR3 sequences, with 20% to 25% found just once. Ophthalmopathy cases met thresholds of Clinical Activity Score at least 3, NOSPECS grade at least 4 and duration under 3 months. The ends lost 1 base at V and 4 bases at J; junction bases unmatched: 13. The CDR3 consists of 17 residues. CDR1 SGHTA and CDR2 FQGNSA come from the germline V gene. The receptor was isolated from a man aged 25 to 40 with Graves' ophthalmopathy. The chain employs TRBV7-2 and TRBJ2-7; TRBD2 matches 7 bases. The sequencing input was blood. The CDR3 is CASSLVGVASGNYEQYF. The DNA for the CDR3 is TGTGCCAGCAGCTTAGTGGGTGTGGCGAGCGGGAATTACGAGCAGTACTTC.